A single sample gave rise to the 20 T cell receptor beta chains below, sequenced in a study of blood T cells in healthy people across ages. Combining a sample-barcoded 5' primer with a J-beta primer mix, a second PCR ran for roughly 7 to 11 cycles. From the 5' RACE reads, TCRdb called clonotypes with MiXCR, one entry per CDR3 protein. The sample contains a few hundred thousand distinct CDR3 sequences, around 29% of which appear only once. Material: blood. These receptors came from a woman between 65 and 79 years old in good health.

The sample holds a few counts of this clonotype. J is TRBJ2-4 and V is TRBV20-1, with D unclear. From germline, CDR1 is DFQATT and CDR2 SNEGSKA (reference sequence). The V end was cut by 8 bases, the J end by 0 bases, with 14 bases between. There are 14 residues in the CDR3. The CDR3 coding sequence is TGCAGTCCCGACTCCCTTGGAGCCAAAAACATTCAGTACTTC. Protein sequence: CSPDSLGAKNIQYF.

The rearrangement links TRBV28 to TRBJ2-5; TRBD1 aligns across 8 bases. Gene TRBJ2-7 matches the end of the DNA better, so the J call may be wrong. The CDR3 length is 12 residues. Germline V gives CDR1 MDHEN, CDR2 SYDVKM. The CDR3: CATLRTGSEQYF. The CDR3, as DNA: TGTGCCACCCTCCGGACAGGGTCCGAGCAGTACTTC.

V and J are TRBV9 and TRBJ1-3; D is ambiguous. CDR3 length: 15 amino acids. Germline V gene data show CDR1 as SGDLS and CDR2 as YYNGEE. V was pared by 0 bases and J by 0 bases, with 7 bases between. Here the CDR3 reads CASSVGVTSGNTIYF. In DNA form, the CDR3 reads TGTGCCAGCAGCGTAGGGGTTACCTCTGGAAACACCATATATTTT.

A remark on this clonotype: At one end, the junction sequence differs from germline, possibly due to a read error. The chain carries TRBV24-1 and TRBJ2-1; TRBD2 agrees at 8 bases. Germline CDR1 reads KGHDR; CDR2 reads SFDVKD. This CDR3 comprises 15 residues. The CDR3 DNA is TGTGCCACCGGTAGCGGGGTTAGCTCCTGCAATGAGCAGTTCTTC. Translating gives CATGSGVSSCNEQFF.

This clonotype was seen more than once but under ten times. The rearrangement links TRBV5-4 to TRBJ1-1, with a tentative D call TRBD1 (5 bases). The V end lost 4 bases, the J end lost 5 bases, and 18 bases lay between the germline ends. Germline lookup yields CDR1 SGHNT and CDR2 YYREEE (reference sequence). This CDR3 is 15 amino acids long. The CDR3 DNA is TGTGCCAGCAGCGGGGGGGACCCGCGAAATACTGAAGCTTTCTTT. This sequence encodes CASSGGDPRNTEAFF. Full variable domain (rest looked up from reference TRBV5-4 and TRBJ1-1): ETGVTQSPTHLIKTRGQQVTLRCSSQSGHNTVSWYQQALGQGPQFIFQYYREEENGRGNFPPRFSGLQFPNYSSELNVNALELDDSALYLCASSGGDPRNTEAFFGQGTRLTVV.

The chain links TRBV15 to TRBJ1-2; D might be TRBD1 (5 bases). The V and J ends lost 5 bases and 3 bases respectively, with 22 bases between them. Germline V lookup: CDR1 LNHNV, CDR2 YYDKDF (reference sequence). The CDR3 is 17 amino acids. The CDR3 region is CATSVGGSGDDYYGYTF. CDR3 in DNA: TGTGCCACCAGCGTCGGTGGTTCGGGGGATGATTACTATGGCTACACCTTC.

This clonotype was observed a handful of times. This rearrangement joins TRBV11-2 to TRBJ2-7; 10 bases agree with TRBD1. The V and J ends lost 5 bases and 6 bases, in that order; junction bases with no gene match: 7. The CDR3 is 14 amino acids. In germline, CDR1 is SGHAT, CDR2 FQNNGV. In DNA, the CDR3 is TGTGCCAGCAGCAGCCGGGACAGGGGAAGCGAGCAGTACTTC. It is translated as CASSSRDRGSEQYF.

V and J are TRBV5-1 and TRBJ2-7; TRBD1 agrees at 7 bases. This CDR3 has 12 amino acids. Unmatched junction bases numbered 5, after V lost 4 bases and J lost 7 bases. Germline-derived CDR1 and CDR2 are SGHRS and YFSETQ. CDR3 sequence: CASSRTGDEQYF. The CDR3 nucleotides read TGCGCCAGCAGCCGCACAGGGGATGAGCAGTACTTC.

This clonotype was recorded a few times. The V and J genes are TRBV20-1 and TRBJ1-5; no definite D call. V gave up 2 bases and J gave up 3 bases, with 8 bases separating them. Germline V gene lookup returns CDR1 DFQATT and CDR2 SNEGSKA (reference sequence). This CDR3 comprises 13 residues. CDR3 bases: TGCAGTGCTAGATACAGCGACAATCAGCCCCAGCATTTT. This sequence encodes CSARYSDNQPQHF.

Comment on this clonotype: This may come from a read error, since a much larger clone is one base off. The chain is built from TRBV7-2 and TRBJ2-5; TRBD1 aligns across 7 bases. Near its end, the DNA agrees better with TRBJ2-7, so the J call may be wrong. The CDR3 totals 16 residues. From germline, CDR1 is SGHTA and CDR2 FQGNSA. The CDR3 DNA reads TGTGCCAGCAGCTTAGAGGGGGCAGGGGATCCCTACGAGCAGTACTTC. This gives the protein CASSLEGAGDPYEQYF.

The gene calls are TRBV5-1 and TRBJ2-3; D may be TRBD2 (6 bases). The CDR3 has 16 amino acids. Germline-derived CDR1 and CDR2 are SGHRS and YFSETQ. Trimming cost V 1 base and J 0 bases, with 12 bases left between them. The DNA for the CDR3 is TGCGCCAGCAGCTTGACCTTCGGGACTAGCACAGATACGCAGTATTTT. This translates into CASSLTFGTSTDTQYF.

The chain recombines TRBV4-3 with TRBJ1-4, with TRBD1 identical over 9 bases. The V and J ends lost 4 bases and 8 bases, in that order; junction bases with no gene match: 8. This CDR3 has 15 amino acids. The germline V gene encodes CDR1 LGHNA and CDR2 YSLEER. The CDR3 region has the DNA TGCGCCAGCAGCCGTGAATGGACAGGGGAAGAAAAACTGTTTTTT. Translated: CASSREWTGEEKLFF.

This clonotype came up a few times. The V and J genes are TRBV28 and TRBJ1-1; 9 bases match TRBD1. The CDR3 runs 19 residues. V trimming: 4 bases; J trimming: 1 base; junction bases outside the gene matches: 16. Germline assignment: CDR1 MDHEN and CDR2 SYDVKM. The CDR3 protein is CASSSQQYRGRVENTEAFF. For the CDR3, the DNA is TGTGCCAGCAGTTCCCAGCAATACAGGGGGCGCGTCGAGAACACTGAAGCTTTCTTT.

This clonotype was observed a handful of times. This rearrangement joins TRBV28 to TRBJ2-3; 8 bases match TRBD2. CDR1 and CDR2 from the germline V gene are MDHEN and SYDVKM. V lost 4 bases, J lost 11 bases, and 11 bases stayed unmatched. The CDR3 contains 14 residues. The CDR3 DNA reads TGTGCCAGCAGTTCCACGCGGGGGGCTAGGAGGCAGTATTTT. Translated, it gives CASSSTRGARRQYF.

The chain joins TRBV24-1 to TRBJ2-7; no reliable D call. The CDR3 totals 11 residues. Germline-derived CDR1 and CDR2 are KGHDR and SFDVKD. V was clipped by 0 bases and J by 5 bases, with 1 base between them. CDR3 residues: CATSDLDEQYF. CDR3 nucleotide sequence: TGTGCCACCAGTGATTTGGACGAGCAGTACTTC.

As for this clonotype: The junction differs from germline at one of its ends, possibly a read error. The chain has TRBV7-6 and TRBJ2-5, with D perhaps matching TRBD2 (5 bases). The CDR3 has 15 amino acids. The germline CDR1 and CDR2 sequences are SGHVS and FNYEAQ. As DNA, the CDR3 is TGTGCCAGCAGCTTAGCCGGCCAGGTCGGGGAGACCCGGTACTTC. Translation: CASSLAGQVGETRYF.

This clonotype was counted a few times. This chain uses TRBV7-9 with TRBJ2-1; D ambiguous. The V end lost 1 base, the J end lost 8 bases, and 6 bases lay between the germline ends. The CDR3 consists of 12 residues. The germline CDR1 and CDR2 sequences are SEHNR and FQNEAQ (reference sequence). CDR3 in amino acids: CASSLEAHEQFF. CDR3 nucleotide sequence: TGTGCCAGCAGCTTAGAAGCCCATGAGCAGTTCTTC.

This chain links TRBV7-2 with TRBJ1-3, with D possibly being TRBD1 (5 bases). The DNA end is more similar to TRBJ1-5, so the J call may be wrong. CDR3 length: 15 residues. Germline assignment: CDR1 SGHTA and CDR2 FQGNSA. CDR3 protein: CASSSRSGGGQPQHF. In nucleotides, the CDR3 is TGTGCCAGCAGCTCCCGGTCGGGGGGTGGGCAGCCCCAGCATTTT.

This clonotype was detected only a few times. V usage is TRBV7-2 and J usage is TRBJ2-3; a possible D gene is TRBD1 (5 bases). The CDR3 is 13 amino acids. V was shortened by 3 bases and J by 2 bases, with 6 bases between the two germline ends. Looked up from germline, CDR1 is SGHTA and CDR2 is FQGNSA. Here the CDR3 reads CASSLDNTDTQYF. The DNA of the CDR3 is TGTGCCAGCAGCTTGGACAACACAGATACGCAGTATTTT.

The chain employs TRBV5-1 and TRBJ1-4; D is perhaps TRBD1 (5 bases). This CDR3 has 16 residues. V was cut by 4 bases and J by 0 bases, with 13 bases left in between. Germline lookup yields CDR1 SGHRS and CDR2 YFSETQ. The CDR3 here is CASSQNQGSTNEKLFF. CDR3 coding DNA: TGCGCCAGCAGCCAGAATCAGGGTTCAACTAATGAAAAACTGTTTTTT.